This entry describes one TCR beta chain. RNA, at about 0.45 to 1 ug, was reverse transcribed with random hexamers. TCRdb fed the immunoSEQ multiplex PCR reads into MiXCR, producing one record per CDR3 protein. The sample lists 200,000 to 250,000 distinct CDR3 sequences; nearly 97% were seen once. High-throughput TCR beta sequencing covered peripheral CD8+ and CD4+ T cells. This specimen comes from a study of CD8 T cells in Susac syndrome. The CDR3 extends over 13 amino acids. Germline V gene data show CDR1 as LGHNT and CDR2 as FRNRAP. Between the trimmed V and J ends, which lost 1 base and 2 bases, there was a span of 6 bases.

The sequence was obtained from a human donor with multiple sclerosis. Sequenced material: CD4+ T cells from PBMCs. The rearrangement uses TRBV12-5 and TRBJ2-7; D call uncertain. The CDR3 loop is CASGLDRTYEQYF. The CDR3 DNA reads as TGTGCTAGTGGTTTGGACAGAACCTACGAGCAGTACTTC. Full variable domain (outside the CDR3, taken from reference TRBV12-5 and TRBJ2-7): DARVTQTPRHKVTEMGQEVTMRCQPILGHNTVFWYRQTMMQGLELLAYFRNRAPLDDSGMPKDRFSAEMPDATLATLKIQPSEPRDSAVYFCASGLDRTYEQYFGPGTRLTVT.